These 24 T cell receptor beta chains originate from one sample sequenced in a study of shared clonotypes between healthy human individuals. Produced via immunoSEQ multiplex PCR; TCRdb's table is partial and in-frame only. Among over 1.4 million clones listed, approximately 97% were seen once. The material sequenced was naive CD4+ T cells sorted from blood. Subset in this sample: CD45RA+ positively selected. These receptors were obtained from a man aged 25-45 years in good health.

This clone was counted a few times. The CDR3 DNA reads TGTGCCAGCTCACCACAGGTAGAGCAGTACTTC. Translating gives CASSPQVEQYF. The V and J genes are TRBV18 and TRBJ2-7, with no clear D. This CDR3 is 11 amino acids long. CDR1 KGHSH and CDR2 LQKENI come from the germline V gene. The V end was cut by 1 base, the J end by 7 bases, with 5 bases between.

The chain uses TRBV18 and TRBJ1-5; D remains ambiguous. Germline loops: CDR1 KGHSH, CDR2 LQKENI. Trimming took 3 bases from V and 3 from J, leaving 12 bases between them. The CDR3 runs 15 residues. CDR3 in amino acids: CASSPSRTHNQPQHF. Written as DNA, the CDR3 is TGTGCCAGCTCACCTTCCAGGACCCACAATCAGCCCCAGCATTTT. Full variable domain (rest looked up from reference TRBV18 and TRBJ1-5): NAGVMQNPRHLVRRRGQEARLRCSPMKGHSHVYWYRQLPEEGLKFMVYLQKENIIDESGMPKERFSAEFPKEGPSILRIQQVVRGDSAAYFCASSPSRTHNQPQHFGDGTRLSIL.

The chain recombines TRBV18 with TRBJ2-7; 7 bases line up with TRBD1. The germline V gene encodes CDR1 KGHSH and CDR2 LQKENI. Unmatched junction bases numbered 9, after V lost 5 bases and J lost 2 bases. The CDR3 length is 15 residues. The CDR3 nucleotides are TGTGCCAGCTCATCGATAGGGGACAGAGCCTACGAGCAGTACTTC. Amino acid sequence: CASSSIGDRAYEQYF.

The chain carries TRBV10-2 and TRBJ2-1, with D possibly matching TRBD1 (6 bases). The CDR3 is 17 amino acids. The germline V gene encodes CDR1 WSHSY and CDR2 SAAADI. The V end was cut by 0 bases, the J end by 3 bases, with 15 bases between. CDR3 nucleotides: TGCGCCAGCAGTGAGTCGACGTTGGACAGTTTCTACAATGAGCAGTTCTTC. It is translated as CASSESTLDSFYNEQFF.

V usage is TRBV27 and J usage is TRBJ1-4; 9 nucleotides align to TRBD1. The junction had 5 bases not matched to a gene; V was cut back by 7 bases and J by 5 bases. Germline lookup yields CDR1 MNHEY and CDR2 SMNVEV (reference sequence). The CDR3 is 14 amino acids. CDR3 coding DNA: TGTGCCAGCACTAACAGGGGGCTCAATGAAAAACTGTTTTTT. Translated: CASTNRGLNEKLFF.

Remarks on this clone: Other DNA sequences within the sample encode an identical CDR3. The chain uses TRBV11-2 and TRBJ1-1, with TRBD1 matching 9 bases. The CDR3 runs 13 residues. Germline V gene data show CDR1 as SGHAT and CDR2 as FQNNGV. The ends lost 3 bases at V and 4 bases at J; junction bases unmatched: 0. CDR3 protein: CASSLTGGTEAFF. The CDR3 DNA sequence: TGTGCCAGCAGCTTGACAGGGGGCACTGAAGCTTTCTTT. Together with reference TRBV11-2 and TRBJ1-1, the CDR3 gives the full variable domain: EAGVAQSPRYKIIEKRQSVAFWCNPISGHATLYWYQQILGQGPKLLIQFQNNGVVDDSQLPKDRFSAERLKGVDSTLKIQPAKLEDSAVYLCASSLTGGTEAFFGQGTRLTVV.

The chain links TRBV19 to TRBJ1-2, with D perhaps TRBD1 (5 bases). There are 15 residues in the CDR3. Looked up from germline, CDR1 is LNHDA and CDR2 is SQIVND (reference sequence). V lost 5 bases and J 2 bases, leaving 15 bases between the germline ends. This CDR3 is CASSSRGQGNYGYTF. The CDR3 DNA follows: TGTGCCAGTAGTTCCCGCGGCCAGGGAAACTATGGCTACACCTTC.

This clone occurred once. The sample holds other DNA sequences that translate to the same CDR3. The chain employs TRBV9 and TRBJ2-3, with TRBD2 matching over 8 bases. Looked up from germline, CDR1 is SGDLS and CDR2 is YYNGEE. The CDR3 extends over 14 amino acids. With V trimmed by 2 bases and J by 3 bases, 2 bases remained unmatched. The CDR3 spells CASSVSGGTDTQYF. CDR3 nucleotides: TGTGCCAGCAGCGTGAGCGGGGGTACAGATACGCAGTATTTT.

This clone was seen once. The chain combines TRBV6-6 with TRBJ2-7, with 8 nucleotides matching TRBD2. The CDR3 has 15 amino acids. V was clipped by 5 bases and J by 3 bases; unmatched bases: 9. The germline V gene encodes CDR1 MNHNY and CDR2 SVGAGI (reference sequence). The CDR3 here is CASSPHGLANYEQYF. The CDR3 region has the DNA TGTGCCAGCAGTCCGCATGGACTAGCAAACTACGAGCAGTACTTC.

J is TRBJ2-5 and V is TRBV7-6, with TRBD1 matching 9 bases. Germline assignment: CDR1 SGHVS and CDR2 FNYEAQ. V lost 1 base and J lost 5; bases outside the gene matches: 8. The CDR3 loop spans 16 amino acids. The CDR3 DNA follows: TGTGCCAGCAGCTTAGTCGGACAGGGGAGGGCGGAGACCCAGTACTTC. Translating gives CASSLVGQGRAETQYF. Full variable domain (remainder filled in from reference TRBV7-6 and TRBJ2-5): GAGVSQSPRYKVTKRGQDVALRCDPISGHVSLYWYRQALGQGPEFLTYFNYEAQQDKSGLPNDRFSAERPEGSISTLTIQRTEQRDSAMYRCASSLVGQGRAETQYFGPGTRLLVL.

The chain joins TRBV7-9 to TRBJ1-3, with a tentative D call TRBD1 (5 bases). Trimming removed 0 bases from V and 0 bases from J, with 12 bases in between. CDR1 is SEHNR and CDR2 is FQNEAQ in the germline V gene (reference sequence). This CDR3 spans 17 amino acids. The chain's CDR3 is CASSLARGLLSGNTIYF. DNA for the CDR3: TGTGCCAGCAGCTTAGCTCGGGGCTTGCTCTCTGGAAACACCATATATTTT.

The chain joins TRBV5-8 to TRBJ1-3, with 7 nucleotides matching TRBD1. The CDR3 has 16 residues. V was pared by 4 bases and J by 0 bases, with 7 bases of the junction left unmatched. Per germline, CDR1 SGHTS and CDR2 YDEGEE. The CDR3 nucleotides read TGTGCCAGCAGCACGGGACAGATAATCTCTGGAAACACCATATATTTT. Translation gives CASSTGQIISGNTIYF.

The V and J genes are TRBV9 and TRBJ2-2, with 8 bases that match TRBD1. This CDR3 comprises 16 residues. Germline-derived CDR1 and CDR2 are SGDLS and YYNGEE. The V and J ends lost 4 bases and 0 bases, in that order; junction bases with no gene match: 5. The CDR3 spells CASSPRTGTNTGELFF. In nucleotides, the CDR3 is TGTGCCAGCAGCCCCCGGACAGGGACGAACACCGGGGAGCTGTTTTTT. The complete variable domain, with remaining parts taken from reference TRBV9 and TRBJ2-2, reads DSGVTQTPKHLITATGQRVTLRCSPRSGDLSVYWYQQSLDQGLQFLIQYYNGEERAKGNILERFSAQQFPDLHSELNLSSLELGDSALYFCASSPRTGTNTGELFFGEGSRLTVL.

This clone is a singleton in its sample. The rearrangement links TRBV6-6 to TRBJ2-3; maybe TRBD1 (5 bases). Germline loops: CDR1 MNHNY, CDR2 SVGAGI (reference sequence). With 6 bases removed from V and 2 bases from J, the gap between germline ends came to 12 bases. The CDR3 covers 14 residues. The CDR3 here is CASRRQLITDTQYF. CDR3 sequence (DNA): TGTGCCAGCAGAAGACAGTTGATCACAGATACGCAGTATTTT.

The rearrangement joins TRBV2 to TRBJ1-2; 8 bases fit TRBD1. The ends lost 6 bases at V and 8 bases at J; junction bases unmatched: 11. Per germline, CDR1 SNHLY and CDR2 FYNNEI. This CDR3 has 14 amino acids. The CDR3 protein is CASRNSGGAGGYTF. DNA for the CDR3: TGTGCCAGCAGAAATTCAGGGGGCGCGGGGGGCTACACCTTC.

CDR3 nucleotide sequence: TGCAGCGCAACACAACCGGCTGGGGGCTACACCTTC. It encodes CSATQPAGGYTF. J is TRBJ1-2 and V is TRBV29-1; no firm D call. CDR1 and CDR2 (germline): SQVTM, ANQGSEA. The length of the CDR3 is 12 residues. V lost 7 bases and J lost 8, with 17 bases in between.

With respect to this clone: This sample also contains other DNA sequences that code for the same CDR3. The V call is TRBV6-5, the J call TRBJ1-1; D remains unclear. V lost 2 bases and J 1 base, leaving 5 bases between the germline ends. This CDR3 is built from 13 residues. Germline CDR1 is MNHEY and CDR2 is SVGAGI. The CDR3 loop reads CASSYPGNTEAFF. Here the CDR3 DNA reads TGTGCCAGCAGTTACCCCGGGAACACTGAAGCTTTCTTT.

The genes are TRBV30 and TRBJ2-1, with D perhaps TRBD1 (6 bases). V was cut by 7 bases and J by 9 bases, with 13 bases left in between. CDR1 GTSNPN and CDR2 SVGIG come from the germline V gene (reference sequence). The CDR3 spans 11 residues. The CDR3 reads CALGALAEQFF. The CDR3 DNA follows: TGTGCCTTGGGGGCATTGGCTGAGCAGTTCTTC.

This chain links TRBV19 with TRBJ1-2; D is undetermined. CDR1 is LNHDA, CDR2 SQIVND, per germline (reference sequence). V lost 8 bases and J lost 7, with 11 bases in between. The CDR3 is made up of 11 amino acids. This chain's CDR3 is CASRLSVGYTF. The CDR3 coding sequence is TGTGCCAGTCGCTTAAGCGTTGGCTACACCTTC.

J is TRBJ1-2 and V is TRBV5-1, with 7 bases identical to TRBD1. CDR3 length equals 15 residues. Trimming at V came to 3 bases and at J to 4 bases, leaving 9 bases not matched to a gene. The V gene's germline CDR1 is SGHRS and CDR2 YFSETQ. CDR3 protein: CASSSERQGGYGYTF. In DNA form, the CDR3 reads TGCGCCAGCAGCTCCGAACGACAGGGAGGCTATGGCTACACCTTC. The full variable domain, in which reference TRBV5-1 and TRBJ1-2 provide the parts outside the CDR3, is KAGVTQTPRYLIKTRGQQVTLSCSPISGHRSVSWYQQTPGQGLQFLFEYFSETQRNKGNFPGRFSGRQFSNSRSEMNVSTLELGDSALYLCASSSERQGGYGYTFGSGTRLTVV.

This chain joins TRBV28 and TRBJ1-5; D is possibly TRBD1 (5 bases). The CDR3 covers 15 residues. V lost 6 bases and J 1 base, leaving 13 bases between the germline ends. The germline V gene has CDR1 MDHEN and CDR2 SYDVKM. The CDR3 protein is CASRQGALSNQPQHF. The CDR3 DNA sequence: TGTGCCAGCAGGCAAGGGGCCCTAAGCAATCAGCCCCAGCATTTT.

The gene calls are TRBV4-1 and TRBJ2-1; the D is unclear. V was clipped by 1 base and J by 8 bases, with 9 bases between them. This CDR3 comprises 13 residues. Germline V gene sequence: CDR1 MGHRA, CDR2 YSYEKL. The CDR3 region has the DNA TGCGCCAGCAGCCAAGTCGGACGGGATGAGCAGTTCTTC. As protein: CASSQVGRDEQFF.

This chain uses TRBV28 with TRBJ1-4; D is ambiguous. Germline loops: CDR1 MDHEN, CDR2 SYDVKM. This CDR3 is 17 amino acids long. The germline V and J ends were trimmed by 10 bases and 5 bases, with 26 bases remaining between them. The CDR3 DNA sequence: TGTGCCACCGAAGCCCCCGCGGGTGCAGGTCAGAATGAAAAACTGTTTTTT. This codes for CATEAPAGAGQNEKLFF. Complete variable domain (other parts from reference TRBV28 and TRBJ1-4): DVKVTQSSRYLVKRTGEKVFLECVQDMDHENMFWYRQDPGLGLRLIYFSYDVKMKEKGDIPEGYSVSREKKERFSLILESASTNQTSMYLCATEAPAGAGQNEKLFFGSGTQLSVL.

This clone was recorded once. V usage is TRBV14 and J usage is TRBJ2-7; possibly TRBD1 for D (5 bases). The CDR3 runs 16 residues. Germline-derived CDR1 and CDR2 are SGHDN and FVKESK. Trimming took off 1 base at V and 3 bases at J, with 16 bases between the two ends. CDR3 nucleotides: TGTGCCAGCAGCCAAGTAACAGGATTTTTGAGCTACGAGCAGTACTTC. It yields the protein CASSQVTGFLSYEQYF.